The next 15 T cell receptor beta chains were all read from a single sample in a study of shared clonotypes between healthy human individuals. Generated by immunoSEQ multiplex PCR, the TCRdb table keeps only in-frame clones and is missing some. The sample holds a few hundred thousand clones, 95% to 98% seen once. Sequenced: naive CD4+ T cells sorted from blood. As to subset: CD45RA+ positively selected. Receptors originate from a woman aged 30 to 39 in good health.

This clone was observed once. This chain links TRBV5-1 with TRBJ2-7, with TRBD1 matching over 8 bases. V was clipped by 4 bases and J by 2 bases; unmatched bases: 5. In germline, CDR1 is SGHRS, CDR2 YFSETQ. This CDR3 has 14 amino acids. The CDR3 bases are TGCGCCAGCAGCCAACAGGGGGGAGCCTACGAGCAGTACTTC. Encoded protein: CASSQQGGAYEQYF.

The J gene is TRBJ1-3, the V gene TRBV28; weak D call: TRBD1 (5 bases). The V gene's germline CDR1 is MDHEN and CDR2 SYDVKM. The CDR3 extends over 15 amino acids. V shed 6 bases and J shed 1 base, with 13 bases lying between them. This chain's CDR3 is CASSADSLSGNTIYF. In nucleotides, the CDR3 is TGTGCCAGCAGCGCAGACAGTCTTTCTGGAAACACCATATATTTT.

The count of this clone is one. The chain has TRBV7-2 and TRBJ1-3; 9 bases map to TRBD1. This CDR3 has 13 residues. CDR1 and CDR2 (germline): SGHTA, FQGNSA. J lost 8 bases, V lost 1 base, and 0 bases had no gene match. The CDR3 region is CASSLGQGDTIYF. Here the CDR3 DNA reads TGTGCCAGCAGCTTAGGACAGGGGGACACCATATATTTT.

V is TRBV19 and J is TRBJ1-6, with D perhaps matching TRBD1 (5 bases). V was cut by 3 bases and J by 12 bases, with 12 bases left in between. The CDR3 spans 13 residues. CDR1 and CDR2 (germline): LNHDA, SQIVND (reference sequence). This chain's CDR3 is CASSIRPGEPLHF. CDR3 bases: TGTGCCAGTAGTATCCGGCCGGGGGAACCCCTCCACTTT.

This clone was detected only a few times. V and J are TRBV7-9 and TRBJ1-5, with D possibly TRBD1 on 5 matching bases. V was shortened by 5 bases and J by 5 bases, with 7 bases between the two germline ends. The CDR3 spans 12 residues. Germline V gene lookup returns CDR1 SEHNR and CDR2 FQNEAQ (reference sequence). In nucleotides, the CDR3 is TGTGCCAGCAGCCCGGGGGATCAGCCCCAGCATTTT. Its protein product is CASSPGDQPQHF. The full variable domain, completed using reference TRBV7-9 and TRBJ1-5, is DTGVSQNPRHKITKRGQNVTFRCDPISEHNRLYWYRQTLGQGPEFLTYFQNEAQLEKSRLLSDRFSAERPKGSFSTLEIQRTEQGDSAMYLCASSPGDQPQHFGDGTRLSIL.

The rearrangement links TRBV18 to TRBJ2-1; D possibly uses TRBD1 or TRBD2 (5 bases each). Trimming cost V 6 bases and J 6 bases, with 18 bases left between them. The CDR3 contains 15 residues. Germline V gives CDR1 KGHSH, CDR2 LQKENI. The DNA of the CDR3 is TGTGCCAGCTCGTCCGGGACCCCTCAAGGCAATGAGCAGTTCTTC. It yields the protein CASSSGTPQGNEQFF.

This sequence joins TRBV19 and TRBJ2-1; 10 bases match TRBD1. Germline V gene lookup returns CDR1 LNHDA and CDR2 SQIVND (reference sequence). With 5 bases clipped from V and 8 bases from J, the junction kept 3 bases outside the gene matches. The CDR3 extends over 13 amino acids. The CDR3 protein is CASSEDRGDEQFF. The CDR3 DNA reads TGTGCCAGTAGTGAGGACAGGGGGGATGAGCAGTTCTTC.

V usage is TRBV2 and J usage is TRBJ2-5; the match to TRBD1 covers 7 bases. This CDR3 region has 14 residues. Trimming at V came to 7 bases and at J to 1 base, leaving 6 bases not matched to a gene. CDR1 SNHLY and CDR2 FYNNEI come from the germline V gene. CDR3: CASKRGRPQETQYF. DNA for the CDR3: TGTGCCAGCAAAAGGGGGCGACCCCAAGAGACCCAGTACTTC. The whole variable domain, filled in from reference TRBV2 and TRBJ2-5, reads EPEVTQTPSHQVTQMGQEVILRCVPISNHLYFYWYRQILGQKVEFLVSFYNNEISEKSEIFDDQFSVERPDGSNFTLKIRSTKLEDSAMYFCASKRGRPQETQYFGPGTRLLVL.

This clone was seen a single time. The chain carries TRBV2 and TRBJ2-7; 7 bases map to TRBD1. CDR3 length: 14 residues. Looked up from germline, CDR1 is SNHLY and CDR2 is FYNNEI. J lost 2 bases, V lost 7 bases, and 8 bases had no gene match. The CDR3: CASKVDRQTYEQYF. DNA for the CDR3: TGTGCCAGCAAAGTGGACAGGCAAACCTACGAGCAGTACTTC.

The chain employs TRBV19 and TRBJ2-5; 10 bases map to TRBD1. The tail of the sequence fits TRBJ2-7 better, so the J call may be wrong. The length of the CDR3 is 15 residues. Germline V gene data show CDR1 as LNHDA and CDR2 as SQIVND (reference sequence). The CDR3 nucleotides are TGTGCCAGTAGTATAGGACAGGGGGCCACCTACGAGCAGTACTTC. It is translated as CASSIGQGATYEQYF.

This clone has a single count. The genes are TRBV5-1 and TRBJ2-5; D perhaps matches TRBD1 (6 bases). Germline CDR1 and CDR2: SGHRS and YFSETQ. Trimming cost V 4 bases and J 2 bases, with 12 bases left between them. The CDR3 sequence is 14 residues long. The chain's CDR3 is CASSPMDRQETQYF. DNA for the CDR3: TGCGCCAGCAGCCCGATGGACAGACAAGAGACCCAGTACTTC.

The rearrangement joins TRBV7-8 to TRBJ2-1; the D gene is possibly TRBD1 (5 bases). The CDR3 is made up of 13 amino acids. Germline V gene lookup returns CDR1 SGHVS and CDR2 FQNEAQ. The V and J ends lost 5 bases and 14 bases respectively, with 19 bases between them. The CDR3 sequence is CASSPFRGAGKFF. The DNA for the CDR3 is TGTGCCAGCAGCCCATTCCGTGGGGCCGGTAAGTTCTTC.

This clone showed up just once. CDR3 in DNA: TGTGCCAGCAGTTGGACAGTTGAAAAACTGTTTTTT. It yields the protein CASSWTVEKLFF. J is TRBJ1-4 and V is TRBV28, with D possibly TRBD1 on 6 matching bases. This CDR3 has 12 residues. V was cut by 4 bases and J by 7 bases, with 7 bases left in between. CDR1 and CDR2 (germline): MDHEN, SYDVKM. Looking up the rest from reference TRBV28 and TRBJ1-4 gives the full variable domain: DVKVTQSSRYLVKRTGEKVFLECVQDMDHENMFWYRQDPGLGLRLIYFSYDVKMKEKGDIPEGYSVSREKKERFSLILESASTNQTSMYLCASSWTVEKLFFGSGTQLSVL.

V is TRBV6-6 and J is TRBJ2-7; 13 positions agree with TRBD2. Germline lookup yields CDR1 MNHNY and CDR2 SVGAGI (reference sequence). This CDR3 spans 16 amino acids. V shed 2 bases, J shed 5 bases, and the junction held 6 bases outside the gene matches. In DNA, the CDR3 is TGTGCCAGCAGTTACCCCGGGACTAGCGGGATCCACGAGCAGTACTTC. Translation gives CASSYPGTSGIHEQYF.

V gene TRBV28 combines with J gene TRBJ2-2, with 14 bases identical to TRBD2. Germline-derived CDR1 and CDR2 are MDHEN and SYDVKM. With 2 bases clipped from V and 7 bases from J, the junction kept 6 bases outside the gene matches. The CDR3 extends over 17 amino acids. The DNA of the CDR3 is TGTGCCAGCAGTTTAGGGGGACTAGCGGGAGTGGTCGGGGAGCTGTTTTTT. Its translation is CASSLGGLAGVVGELFF.